Below are 32 T cell receptor beta chains sequenced from a single sample in a study of early T cells in non-severe SARS-CoV-2 infection. MiXCR, applied by TCRdb to the 5' RACE reads, yields one record per CDR3 protein. Of approximately 90,000 distinct CDR3 sequences in the sample, 12% were seen once. The specimen was whole blood, collected at baseline. The source is an adult who was a healthcare worker with PCR-confirmed SARS-CoV-2 infection or an uninfected control (not recorded which).

This clonotype has a count of ten or more. The chain couples TRBV7-2 to TRBJ2-5, with D tentatively TRBD1 (6 bases). Trimming shortened V by 1 base and J by 1 base, and 10 bases separated the two germline ends. Germline V CDR1 and CDR2: SGHTA, FQGNSA. CDR3 size: 15 residues. In DNA form, the CDR3 reads TGTGCCAGCAGCTTAGTAGGACAGACCCAAGAGACCCAGTACTTC. Translated: CASSLVGQTQETQYF.

This chain links TRBV7-8 with TRBJ2-1; D possibly uses TRBD1 or TRBD2 (5 bases each). The CDR3 consists of 16 residues. With 5 bases removed from V and 3 bases from J, the gap between germline ends came to 17 bases. The V gene's germline CDR1 is SGHVS and CDR2 FQNEAQ. The CDR3 loop reads CASSPLGTGNYNEQFF. CDR3 DNA sequence: TGTGCCAGCAGCCCTCTCGGGACGGGGAACTACAATGAGCAGTTCTTC.

The V and J genes are TRBV6-5 and TRBJ1-5; D unclear. Germline CDR1 and CDR2: MNHEY and SVGAGI. The CDR3 loop spans 16 amino acids. V gave up 2 bases and J gave up 2 bases, with 13 bases separating them. CDR3 in DNA: TGTGCCAGCAGTTACCGGACCCCCAGAGGCAATCAGCCCCAGCATTTT. Its translation: CASSYRTPRGNQPQHF.

In this sample, this clonotype turned up a few times. The DNA for the CDR3 is TGTGCCAGCAGCTTAGGGTCCCTGAACCCCCATACGCAGTATTTT. It codes for CASSLGSLNPHTQYF. This chain links TRBV7-9 with TRBJ2-3; no reliable D call. The CDR3 is made up of 15 amino acids. Germline CDR1 reads SEHNR; CDR2 reads FQNEAQ (reference sequence). V was clipped by 1 base and J by 7 bases, with 15 bases between them. Using reference TRBV7-9 and TRBJ2-3 for the parts outside the CDR3, the full variable domain is DTGVSQNPRHKITKRGQNVTFRCDPISEHNRLYWYRQTLGQGPEFLTYFQNEAQLEKSRLLSDRFSAERPKGSFSTLEIQRTEQGDSAMYLCASSLGSLNPHTQYFGPGTRLTVL.

This chain connects TRBV9 to TRBJ1-1, with D unclear. The CDR3 extends over 13 amino acids. V was pared by 6 bases and J by 5 bases, with 14 bases between. The germline gives CDR1 SGDLS, CDR2 YYNGEE. The CDR3 sequence is CASTLEGGTEAFF. The DNA for the CDR3 is TGTGCCAGCACCCTTGAGGGAGGAACTGAAGCTTTCTTT.

The chain combines TRBV20-1 with TRBJ1-6; TRBD1 is a possible D gene (6 bases). This CDR3 region has 15 residues. Trimming stripped 6 bases from V and 0 bases from J, with 12 bases between. The germline gives CDR1 DFQATT, CDR2 SNEGSKA (reference sequence). The CDR3 coding sequence is TGCAGTGCCAGACAGGCCAGCTCCTATAATTCACCCCTCCACTTT. It yields the protein CSARQASSYNSPLHF.

This clonotype was detected ten times or more. This sequence joins TRBV7-9 and TRBJ2-7; 7 bases match TRBD1. V gave up 6 bases and J gave up 2 bases; unmatched junction bases: 7. This CDR3 region has 14 residues. Per the germline V gene, CDR1 is SEHNR and CDR2 is FQNEAQ (reference sequence). This CDR3 reads CASSRGQPAYEQYF. The CDR3 DNA sequence: TGTGCCAGCAGTCGGGGACAGCCCGCCTACGAGCAGTACTTC.

This clonotype was observed a handful of times. This chain joins TRBV13 and TRBJ2-2; D is unclear. Trimming took 5 bases from V and 1 from J, leaving 8 bases between them. The CDR3 has 14 residues. Per germline, CDR1 PRHDT and CDR2 FYEKMQ (reference sequence). The CDR3 coding sequence is TGTGCCAGCAGCCACGGCAAGAACACCGGGGAGCTGTTTTTT. Its protein product is CASSHGKNTGELFF. The full variable domain, in which reference TRBV13 and TRBJ2-2 provide the parts outside the CDR3, is AAGVIQSPRHLIKEKRETATLKCYPIPRHDTVYWYQQGPGQDPQFLISFYEKMQSDKGSIPDRFSAQQFSDYHSELNMSSLELGDSALYFCASSHGKNTGELFFGEGSRLTVL.

This rearrangement joins TRBV12-3 or TRBV12-4 to TRBJ1-2, with D hard to call. This CDR3 spans 14 amino acids. The V end lost 3 bases, the J end lost 4 bases, and 12 bases lay between the germline ends. DNA of the CDR3: TGTGCCAGCAGTTTGCAGTTGCTGGGCTATGGCTACACCTTC. The encoded protein is CASSLQLLGYGYTF.

This clonotype has more than one count but fewer than ten. The V gene is TRBV7-9, the J gene TRBJ2-3, with D perhaps assigned TRBD1 or TRBD2 (6 bases each). CDR1 and CDR2 (germline): SEHNR, FQNEAQ (reference sequence). Trimming took off 3 bases at V and 3 bases at J, with 13 bases between the two ends. The CDR3 loop spans 15 amino acids. The DNA for the CDR3 is TGTGCCAGCAGCTTCGGGGGCCCCTTTACAGATACGCAGTATTTT. Translating gives CASSFGGPFTDTQYF.

This rearrangement joins TRBV6-5 to TRBJ2-1; TRBD1 matches at 7 bases. The junction had 3 bases not matched to a gene; V was cut back by 5 bases and J by 5 bases. Germline CDR1 MNHEY, CDR2 SVGAGI. There are 13 residues in the CDR3. CDR3 residues: CASSRTGDNEQFF. The CDR3 DNA sequence: TGTGCCAGCAGTAGGACAGGAGACAATGAGCAGTTCTTC.

This clonotype has ten or more counts. V and J are TRBV2 and TRBJ2-1; 8 nucleotides line up with TRBD1. The CDR3 consists of 13 residues. Trimming took 11 bases from V and 2 from J; bases not matched to a gene: 5. Per the germline V gene, CDR1 is SNHLY and CDR2 is FYNNEI. CDR3 nucleotides: TGTGCCTGCCTGGACAGGGCCTACAATGAGCAGTTCTTC. Translated, it gives CACLDRAYNEQFF.

The V gene is TRBV28, the J gene TRBJ1-4; the match to TRBD1 covers 7 bases. The junction had 14 bases not matched to a gene; V was cut back by 7 bases and J by 3 bases. Germline CDR1 is MDHEN and CDR2 is SYDVKM. There are 17 residues in the CDR3. CDR3 loop: CASTPGKGASANEKLFF. As DNA, the CDR3 is TGTGCCAGCACCCCGGGGAAGGGGGCGTCGGCTAATGAAAAACTGTTTTTT.

This clonotype was observed a few times. J is TRBJ1-1 and V is TRBV5-1; D is perhaps TRBD1 (5 bases). V shed 2 bases and J shed 3 bases, with 8 bases lying between them. CDR1 and CDR2 from the germline V gene are SGHRS and YFSETQ. CDR3 length: 13 amino acids. The CDR3 nucleotides are TGCGCCAGCAGCTTCAGGGAGGACACTGAAGCTTTCTTT. Its translation is CASSFREDTEAFF.

The rearrangement uses TRBV11-3 and TRBJ2-7; D is uncertain. The CDR3 loop spans 14 amino acids. V was shortened by 7 bases and J by 0 bases, with 13 bases between the two germline ends. The germline gives CDR1 SGHNT, CDR2 YENEEA. The CDR3: CASTMGPSSYEQYF. DNA for the CDR3: TGTGCCAGCACGATGGGCCCTTCCTCCTACGAGCAGTACTTC.

In its sample, this clonotype was seen a few times. The genes are TRBV28 and TRBJ1-2, with D uncertain. The CDR3 totals 16 residues. V was pared by 4 bases and J by 1 base, with 16 bases between. Per germline, CDR1 MDHEN and CDR2 SYDVKM. The CDR3 spells CASSSTPRTGNYGYTF. The CDR3 coding sequence is TGTGCCAGCAGTTCGACCCCCCGGACGGGTAACTATGGCTACACCTTC.

This clonotype was observed a handful of times. The chain has TRBV11-3 and TRBJ1-1; a weak D match, TRBD1 (5 bases). V was shortened by 5 bases and J by 3 bases, with 22 bases between the two germline ends. Germline lookup yields CDR1 SGHNT and CDR2 YENEEA. This CDR3 region has 17 residues. CDR3 loop: CASSPSWTLWGDTEAFF. The CDR3 DNA is TGTGCCAGCAGCCCGTCTTGGACTTTATGGGGGGACACTGAAGCTTTCTTT.

The V and J genes are TRBV11-1 and TRBJ2-1; TRBD1 matches 8 bases. Trimming cost V 3 bases and J 7 bases; bases outside gene matches: 5. Germline V lookup: CDR1 SGHAT, CDR2 FQDESV (reference sequence). The CDR3 length is 14 residues. CDR3 amino acids: CASSFQGAQNEQFF. CDR3 DNA sequence: TGTGCCAGCAGCTTCCAGGGGGCGCAGAATGAGCAGTTCTTC.

This clonotype was counted a few times. J is TRBJ1-3 and V is TRBV28; a possible D gene is TRBD1 (6 bases). CDR1 is MDHEN, CDR2 SYDVKM, per germline. The V end lost 6 bases, the J end lost 13 bases, and 16 bases lay between the germline ends. The CDR3 length is 12 residues. The CDR3 sequence: CASRARRGIIYF. DNA of the CDR3: TGTGCCAGCAGGGCCCGGAGGGGGATAATATATTTT.

The chain uses TRBV10-3 and TRBJ2-1; D gene ambiguous. Trimming pared 1 base from V and 9 bases from J, leaving 16 bases between. Germline assignment: CDR1 ENHRY and CDR2 SYGVKD. This CDR3 region has 15 residues. CDR3 protein: CAISELLSAASEQFF. The CDR3, as DNA: TGTGCCATCAGTGAGTTGCTTTCGGCGGCAAGTGAGCAGTTCTTC.

This clonotype was detected only once. In DNA form, the CDR3 reads TGTGCCAGCAGCTTAGCGACGAGGGTGGATACGCAGTATTTT. Translated, it gives CASSLATRVDTQYF. The chain couples TRBV7-2 to TRBJ2-3; a weak D match, TRBD2 (5 bases). CDR3 size: 14 residues. V was cut by 0 bases and J by 6 bases, with 10 bases left in between. The germline V gene encodes CDR1 SGHTA and CDR2 FQGNSA.

The V and J genes are TRBV20-1 and TRBJ2-7; 9 nucleotides agree with TRBD1. The CDR3 spans 14 residues. Unmatched junction bases numbered 7, after V lost 3 bases and J lost 4 bases. From germline, CDR1 is DFQATT and CDR2 SNEGSKA (reference sequence). CDR3 DNA sequence: TGCAGTGCTAGTCAGGACAGGGGAGTATACGAGCAGTACTTC. Translated, it gives CSASQDRGVYEQYF.

The V gene is TRBV7-2, the J gene TRBJ2-7; tentative D call: TRBD1 (6 bases). Germline loops: CDR1 SGHTA, CDR2 FQGNSA. V was shortened by 2 bases and J by 2 bases, with 13 bases between the two germline ends. This CDR3 is 15 amino acids long. This chain's CDR3 is CASSLTGTIPYEQYF. CDR3 DNA sequence: TGTGCCAGCAGCTTAACCGGGACAATACCCTACGAGCAGTACTTC.

The sample holds many counts of this clonotype. The chain is built from TRBV12-3 or TRBV12-4 and TRBJ2-7; 9 bases fit TRBD1. The CDR3 sequence is 13 residues long. J gave up 11 bases and V 4 bases, and 9 bases lay outside the gene matches. The CDR3 DNA follows: TGTGCCAGCAGTTCGTATAGGACAGGGGAGAAGTACTTC. This gives the protein CASSSYRTGEKYF.

The V call is TRBV20-1, the J call TRBJ2-7, with a tentative D call TRBD1 (7 bases). Germline CDR1 reads DFQATT; CDR2 reads SNEGSKA (reference sequence). CDR3 length equals 12 residues. The DNA of the CDR3 is TGCGGGGGGACAGTATCTTCCTACGAGCAGTACTTC. Translating gives CGGTVSSYEQYF.

This chain connects TRBV20-1 to TRBJ2-7; D gene unclear. V lost 5 bases to trimming and J lost 7 bases, with 21 bases between them. CDR1 DFQATT and CDR2 SNEGSKA come from the germline V gene (reference sequence). CDR3 size: 14 residues. CDR3 in amino acids: CSAPSQGKGQEQYF. CDR3 nucleotide sequence: TGCAGTGCTCCTTCGCAAGGGAAAGGGCAAGAGCAGTACTTC.

A few counts support this clonotype. V gene TRBV6-5 combines with J gene TRBJ2-7; 7 nucleotides match TRBD2. The germline gives CDR1 MNHEY, CDR2 SVGAGI. The CDR3 runs 14 residues. V lost 2 bases, J lost 1 base, and 2 bases stayed unmatched. As DNA, the CDR3 is TGTGCCAGCAGTTACGGGGGGGGATCCTACGAGCAGTACTTC. Translated: CASSYGGGSYEQYF.

A few counts support this clonotype. V and J are TRBV19 and TRBJ1-1; 7 bases match TRBD1. Germline values: CDR1 LNHDA, CDR2 SQIVND (reference sequence). CDR3 length: 14 residues. V trimming: 3 bases; J trimming: 1 base; junction bases outside the gene matches: 2. CDR3 nucleotides: TGTGCCAGTAGTATTAGGACAGGGAACACTGAAGCTTTCTTT. It encodes CASSIRTGNTEAFF.

The gene calls are TRBV11-2 and TRBJ2-3; TRBD1 might be the D (7 bases). The germline V gene encodes CDR1 SGHAT and CDR2 FQNNGV. CDR3 length: 13 residues. V lost 8 bases and J lost 5, with 14 bases in between. The CDR3 DNA sequence: TGTGCCAGCCACAGGGGAGGTGGAGATACGCAGTATTTT. Translating gives CASHRGGGDTQYF.

This clonotype appeared many times. V gene TRBV10-3 combines with J gene TRBJ1-2; 7 bases map to TRBD1. There are 13 residues in the CDR3. Germline lookup yields CDR1 ENHRY and CDR2 SYGVKD. With V trimmed by 6 bases and J by 4 bases, 5 bases remained unmatched. The CDR3 bases are TGTGCCATCAGGGGACAGCTTGGCTATGGCTACACCTTC. Its protein is CAIRGQLGYGYTF.

J is TRBJ2-7 and V is TRBV29-1; 8 bases map to TRBD2. The junction had 5 bases not matched to a gene; V was cut back by 1 base and J by 6 bases. The germline V gene encodes CDR1 SQVTM and CDR2 ANQGSEA. CDR3 length: 13 amino acids. The CDR3 DNA sequence: TGCAGCGTTGAAGGGACTAGCTCGAGCGAGCAGTACTTC. Its translation: CSVEGTSSSEQYF.

This clonotype has ten or more counts. The chain recombines TRBV5-4 with TRBJ2-5; TRBD1 might be the D (6 bases). Germline loops: CDR1 SGHNT, CDR2 YYREEE (reference sequence). The CDR3 spans 12 residues. V shed 5 bases and J shed 3 bases, with 8 bases lying between them. The CDR3 DNA reads as TGTGCCAGCAGGGGGGCCGAAGAGACCCAGTACTTC. Its protein is CASRGAEETQYF.